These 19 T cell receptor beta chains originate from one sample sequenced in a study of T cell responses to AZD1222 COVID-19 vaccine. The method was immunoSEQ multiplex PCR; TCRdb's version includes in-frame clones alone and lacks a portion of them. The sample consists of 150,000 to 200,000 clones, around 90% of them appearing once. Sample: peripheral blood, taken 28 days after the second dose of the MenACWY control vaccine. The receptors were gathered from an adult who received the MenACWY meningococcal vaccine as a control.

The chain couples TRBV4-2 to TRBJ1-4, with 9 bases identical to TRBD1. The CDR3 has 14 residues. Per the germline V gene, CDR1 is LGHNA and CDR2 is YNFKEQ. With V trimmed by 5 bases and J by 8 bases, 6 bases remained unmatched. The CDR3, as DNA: TGTGCCAGCAGCAGGGGACAGGGAGTCGAAAAACTGTTTTTT. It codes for CASSRGQGVEKLFF.

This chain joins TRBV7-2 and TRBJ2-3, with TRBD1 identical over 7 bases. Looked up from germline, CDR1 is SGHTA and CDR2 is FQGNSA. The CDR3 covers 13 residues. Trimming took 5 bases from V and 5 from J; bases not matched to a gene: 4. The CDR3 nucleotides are TGTGCCAGCAGCGACGCAGGGGGAGATACGCAGTATTTT. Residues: CASSDAGGDTQYF.

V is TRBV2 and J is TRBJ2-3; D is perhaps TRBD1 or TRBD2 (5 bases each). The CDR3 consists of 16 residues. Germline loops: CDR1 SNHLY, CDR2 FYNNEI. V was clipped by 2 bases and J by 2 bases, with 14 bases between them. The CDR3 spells CASSEFWDRATDTQYF. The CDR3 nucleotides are TGTGCCAGCAGTGAATTTTGGGACCGAGCCACAGATACGCAGTATTTT.

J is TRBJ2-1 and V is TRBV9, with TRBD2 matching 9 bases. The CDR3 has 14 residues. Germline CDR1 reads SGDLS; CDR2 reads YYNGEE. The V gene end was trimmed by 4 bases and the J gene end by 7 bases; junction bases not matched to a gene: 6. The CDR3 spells CASSSRTSENEQFF. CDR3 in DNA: TGTGCCAGCAGCTCGCGGACTAGCGAGAATGAGCAGTTCTTC.

The CDR3 reads CASRPPLEVGEQYF. As DNA, the CDR3 is TGTGCCAGCAGACCCCCCTTAGAGGTAGGCGAGCAGTACTTC. The chain is built from TRBV6-5 and TRBJ2-7; D is undetermined. This CDR3 is built from 14 residues. Germline V CDR1 and CDR2: MNHEY, SVGAGI. Trimming stripped 6 bases from V and 6 bases from J, with 18 bases between.

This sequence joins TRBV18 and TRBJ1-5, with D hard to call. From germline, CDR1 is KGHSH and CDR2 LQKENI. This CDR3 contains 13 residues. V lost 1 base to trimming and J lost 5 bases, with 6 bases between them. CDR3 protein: CASSPREDQPQHF. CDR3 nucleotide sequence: TGTGCCAGCTCACCACGTGAGGATCAGCCCCAGCATTTT. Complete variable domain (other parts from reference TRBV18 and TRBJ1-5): NAGVMQNPRHLVRRRGQEARLRCSPMKGHSHVYWYRQLPEEGLKFMVYLQKENIIDESGMPKERFSAEFPKEGPSILRIQQVVRGDSAAYFCASSPREDQPQHFGDGTRLSIL.

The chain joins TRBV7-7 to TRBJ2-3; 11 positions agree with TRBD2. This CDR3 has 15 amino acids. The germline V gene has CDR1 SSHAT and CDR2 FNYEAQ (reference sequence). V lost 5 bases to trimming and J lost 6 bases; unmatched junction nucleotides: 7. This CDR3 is CASSRTTSGSDTQYF. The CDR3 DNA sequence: TGTGCCAGCAGCCGAACCACTAGCGGGAGTGATACGCAGTATTTT.

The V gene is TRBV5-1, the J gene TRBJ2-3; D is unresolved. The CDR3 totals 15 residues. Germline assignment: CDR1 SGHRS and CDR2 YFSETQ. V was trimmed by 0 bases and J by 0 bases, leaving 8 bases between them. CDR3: CASSLGATSTDTQYF. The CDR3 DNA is TGCGCCAGCAGCTTGGGGGCAACTAGCACAGATACGCAGTATTTT.

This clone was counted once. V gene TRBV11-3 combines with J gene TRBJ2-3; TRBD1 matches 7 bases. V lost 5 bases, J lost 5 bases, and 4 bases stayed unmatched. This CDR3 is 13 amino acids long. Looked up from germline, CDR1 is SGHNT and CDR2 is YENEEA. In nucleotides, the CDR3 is TGTGCCAGCAGCGCAGCAGGGGGAGATACGCAGTATTTT. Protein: CASSAAGGDTQYF.

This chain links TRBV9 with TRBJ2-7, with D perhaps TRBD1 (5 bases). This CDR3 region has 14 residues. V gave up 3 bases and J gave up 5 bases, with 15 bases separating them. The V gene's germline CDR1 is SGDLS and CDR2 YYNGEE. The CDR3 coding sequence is TGTGCCAGCAGCGCCCTAGGGGATTTCCACGAGCAGTACTTC. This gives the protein CASSALGDFHEQYF.

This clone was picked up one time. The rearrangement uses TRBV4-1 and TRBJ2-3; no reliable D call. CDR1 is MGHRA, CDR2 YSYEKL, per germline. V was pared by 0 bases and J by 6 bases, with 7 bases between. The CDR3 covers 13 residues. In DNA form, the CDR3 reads TGCGCCAGCAGCCAAGACCAGATGGATACGCAGTATTTT. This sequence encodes CASSQDQMDTQYF.

The CDR3 loop is CASSVDNEKLFF. For the CDR3, the DNA is TGCGCCAGCAGCGTGGATAATGAAAAACTGTTTTTT. The chain couples TRBV5-1 to TRBJ1-4; no definite D call. The CDR3 totals 12 residues. The germline V and J ends were trimmed by 4 bases and 4 bases, with 5 bases remaining between them. Germline lookup yields CDR1 SGHRS and CDR2 YFSETQ.

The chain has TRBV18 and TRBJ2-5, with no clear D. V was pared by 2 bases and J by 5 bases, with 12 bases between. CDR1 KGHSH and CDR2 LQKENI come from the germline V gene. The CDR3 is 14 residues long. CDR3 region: CASSPERVAETQYF. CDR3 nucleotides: TGTGCCAGCTCACCAGAACGGGTGGCGGAGACCCAGTACTTC. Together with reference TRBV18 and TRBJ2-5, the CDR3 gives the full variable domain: NAGVMQNPRHLVRRRGQEARLRCSPMKGHSHVYWYRQLPEEGLKFMVYLQKENIIDESGMPKERFSAEFPKEGPSILRIQQVVRGDSAAYFCASSPERVAETQYFGPGTRLLVL.

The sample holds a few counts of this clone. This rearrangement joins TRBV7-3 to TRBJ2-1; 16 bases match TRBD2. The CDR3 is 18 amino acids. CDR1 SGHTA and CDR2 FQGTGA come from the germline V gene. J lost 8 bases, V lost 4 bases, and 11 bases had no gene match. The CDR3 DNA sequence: TGTGCCAGCAGCTCTACTGGGGAGGGACTAGCGGGAGGGGATGAGCAGTTCTTC. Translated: CASSSTGEGLAGGDEQFF.

CDR3: CASSLTTGAYGYTF. The DNA for the CDR3 is TGCGCCAGCAGCCTAACCACAGGGGCTTATGGCTACACCTTC. The chain uses TRBV5-1 and TRBJ1-2; 7 bases fit TRBD1. From germline, CDR1 is SGHRS and CDR2 YFSETQ. This CDR3 is built from 14 residues. V shed 4 bases and J 5 bases; nucleotides not matched to a gene: 8.

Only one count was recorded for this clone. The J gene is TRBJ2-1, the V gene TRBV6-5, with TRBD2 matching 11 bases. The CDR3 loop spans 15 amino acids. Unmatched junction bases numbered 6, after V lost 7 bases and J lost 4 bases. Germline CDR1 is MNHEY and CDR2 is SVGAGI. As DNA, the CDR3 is TGTGCCAGCATTATGACTAGCGGGACGTACAATGAGCAGTTCTTC. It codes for CASIMTSGTYNEQFF.

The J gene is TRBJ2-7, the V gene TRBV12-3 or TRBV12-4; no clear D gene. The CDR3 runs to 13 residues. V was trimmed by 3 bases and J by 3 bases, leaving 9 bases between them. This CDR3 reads CASSFNSYYEQYF. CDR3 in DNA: TGTGCCAGCAGTTTCAACAGCTACTACGAGCAGTACTTC.

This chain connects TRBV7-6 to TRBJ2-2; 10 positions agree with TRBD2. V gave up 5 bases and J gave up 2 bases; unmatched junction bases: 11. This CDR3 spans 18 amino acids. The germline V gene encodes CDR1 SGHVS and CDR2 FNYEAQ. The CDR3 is CASSTRGLAGANTGELFF. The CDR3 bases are TGTGCCAGCAGCACCCGAGGGCTAGCGGGAGCTAACACCGGGGAGCTGTTTTTT.

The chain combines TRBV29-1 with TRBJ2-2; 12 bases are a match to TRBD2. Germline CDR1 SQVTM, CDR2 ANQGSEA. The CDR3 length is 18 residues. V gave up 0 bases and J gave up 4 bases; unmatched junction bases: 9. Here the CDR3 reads CSVEDLPSGRAPTGELFF. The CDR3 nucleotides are TGCAGCGTTGAAGACCTACCTAGCGGGAGGGCCCCCACCGGGGAGCTGTTTTTT.